A selection of T cell receptor beta chains follows, all from one sample in a study of T-cell reconstitution after alpha-beta-depleted transplantation in children. From the PCR reads, TCRdb called clonotypes with MiXCR, one entry per CDR3 protein. Seen here are 500,000 to 750,000 distinct CDR3 sequences, around 27% observed once, and the top ten hold approximately 39%. Material: PBMCs, obtained before TCRalphabeta/CD19-depleted stem cell transplant. The receptors shown here come from a boy younger than two with Wiskott-Aldrich syndrome, due to receive a stem cell transplant. Each CDR3 is given with its conserved first and last residue. D genes are given only for firm matches. Clone sizes are given selectively: once, few, many, or a class where the clone is expanded.

j_gene,v_gene,d_gene,abundance,CDR3aa,CDR3nt
TRBJ2-5,TRBV3-1,-,-,CASSQQDQETQYF,TGTGCCAGCAGCCAACAGGATCAAGAGACCCAGTACTTC
TRBJ2-5,TRBV20-1,-,-,CSGVARGGTQYF,TGCAGTGGGGTCGCGCGGGGTGGGACCCAGTACTTC
TRBJ2-7,TRBV7-9,-,few,CASSGRNSYEQYF,TGTGCCAGCAGCGGTAGGAACTCCTACGAGCAGTACTTC
TRBJ2-1,TRBV27,TRBD2,many,CASSFSGTNSYNEQFF,TGTGCCAGCAGTTTTTCCGGGACTAACTCCTACAATGAGCAGTTCTTC
TRBJ2-3,TRBV5-1,TRBD1,-,CASLLEGAITDTQYF,TGCGCCAGCCTTCTAGAGGGGGCCATCACAGATACGCAGTATTTT
TRBJ2-5,TRBV20-1,-,few,CSARDGKSQTQYF,TGCAGTGCTAGAGATGGGAAGTCGCAGACCCAGTACTTC
TRBJ2-5,TRBV4-2,TRBD2,few,CASSFAPAGGGQETQYF,TGTGCCAGCAGCTTCGCCCCGGCGGGAGGGGGGCAAGAGACCCAGTACTTC
TRBJ1-1,TRBV2,-,-,CASMARGNTEAFF,TGTGCCAGCATGGCCAGGGGGAACACTGAAGCTTTCTTT
TRBJ1-6,TRBV20-1,-,-,CSALKKRLGNSPLHF,TGCAGTGCCCTTAAAAAGAGACTCGGGAATTCACCCCTCCACTTT
TRBJ2-3,TRBV9,-,few,CASSPGPTGVSTDTQYF,TGTGCCAGCAGCCCAGGACCGACGGGGGTTAGCACAGATACGCAGTATTTT
TRBJ2-1,TRBV20-1,TRBD2,-,CSAIPGGTDNEQFF,TGCAGTGCTATTCCCGGGGGGACCGACAATGAGCAGTTCTTC
TRBJ2-2,TRBV5-1,-,few,CASTGEAGELFF,TGCGCCAGCACCGGGGAAGCCGGGGAGCTGTTTTTT
TRBJ2-7,TRBV27,-,few,CASSSLTGLSYEQYF,TGTGCCAGCAGTTCCCTCACGGGCCTTTCCTACGAGCAGTACTTC
TRBJ1-5,TRBV20-1,TRBD1,-,CSARVGTGDNQPQHF,TGCAGTGCTAGAGTTGGGACAGGGGATAATCAGCCCCAGCATTTT
TRBJ2-5,TRBV6-1,TRBD1,once,CASARGQVQETQYF,TGTGCCAGCGCCCGGGGACAGGTCCAAGAGACCCAGTACTTC
TRBJ1-1,TRBV7-9,-,-,CASSDTGLEAFF,TGTGCCAGCAGCGACACAGGGCTAGAAGCTTTCTTT
TRBJ2-5,TRBV27,-,-,CASSTLKGTQYF,TGTGCCAGCAGTACTCTCAAGGGGACCCAGTACTTC
TRBJ2-7,TRBV10-3,TRBD1,few,CAISDPDRGTYEQYF,TGTGCCATCAGTGATCCGGACAGGGGCACCTACGAGCAGTACTTC
TRBJ2-1,TRBV12-3/TRBV12-4,TRBD2,-,CASSYGLAGPQFF,TGTGCCAGCAGCTACGGACTAGCAGGCCCTCAGTTCTTC
TRBJ2-7,TRBV18,-,few,CASSPAEGEQYF,TGTGCCAGCTCACCGGCAGAGGGGGAGCAGTACTTC
TRBJ2-5,TRBV11-2,-,-,CASSPLNGKETQYF,TGTGCCAGCAGTCCACTTAACGGGAAAGAGACCCAGTACTTC
TRBJ2-1,TRBV4-2,TRBD2,-,CASSQEGSGVQGEQFF,TGTGCCAGCAGCCAAGAGGGGAGCGGGGTCCAGGGAGAGCAGTTCTTC
TRBJ2-1,TRBV20-1,TRBD2,few,CSVSLAGFNEQFF,TGCAGTGTGTCACTAGCGGGATTTAATGAGCAGTTCTTC